This T cell receptor beta chain was identified in a study of identical twins. This clonotype turned up a few times. The target antigen is unknown. TCRdb redid the calling of the 5' RACE reads with MiXCR, one entry per CDR3 protein. The data show fewer than 500,000 distinct CDR3 sequences, roughly a quarter seen once. The germline gives CDR1 SQVTM, CDR2 ANQGSEA. V trimming: 5 bases; J trimming: 3 bases; junction bases outside the gene matches: 15. The CDR3 has 16 residues. Study results and limitations: Monozygotic twins shared more out-of-frame TCR alpha than recombination models predicted.

The sample was also reused in another study, on T cells expressing NK-cell markers. That report notes: Dominant NKG2C+ clonotypes in roughly 6 donors made up roughly 1.0-8% of CD8+ T cells.

This receptor was taken from a woman between 18 and 29 years old in good health. The sample taken for sequencing was CD4+ T cells sorted from blood. The chain recombines TRBV29-1 with TRBJ1-2, with 7 positions matching TRBD1. The CDR3 reads CSVRKGATSVHYGYTF. The CDR3 bases are TGCAGCGTTCGTAAGGGGGCGACTAGTGTGCACTATGGCTACACCTTC.